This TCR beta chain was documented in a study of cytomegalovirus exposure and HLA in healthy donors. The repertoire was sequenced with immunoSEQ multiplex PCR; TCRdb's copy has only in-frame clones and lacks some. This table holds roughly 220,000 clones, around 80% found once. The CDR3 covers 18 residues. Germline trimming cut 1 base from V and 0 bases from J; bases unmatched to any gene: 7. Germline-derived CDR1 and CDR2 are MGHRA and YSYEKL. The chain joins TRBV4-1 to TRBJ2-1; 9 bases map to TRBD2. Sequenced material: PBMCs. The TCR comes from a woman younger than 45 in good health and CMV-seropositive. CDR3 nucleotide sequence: TGCGCCAGCAGCCAAGGCCTAAGCGGGAGGAGCTCCTACAATGAGCAGTTCTTC. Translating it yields CASSQGLSGRSSYNEQFF.